The rows below give T cell receptor beta chains drawn from one sample of a study of shared clonotypes between healthy human individuals. Assay used: immunoSEQ multiplex PCR; TCRdb lists only in-frame clones, some missing. The sample carries approximately 2,200,000 clones, roughly 91% recorded once. The specimen was naive CD8+ T cells from PBMCs. The receptors here all came from a man in his late teens or twenties in good health. Some clones in this sample may be carry-over from other donors' samples. CDR3s include the opening cysteine and the closing phenylalanine or tryptophan. The order of the fields is J gene, V gene, D gene, clone size, CDR3 protein, CDR3 DNA. The D gene is left open where the match is weak. Clone size is shown for a subset of rows, as once, few, many or a class of expanded clone.

TRBJ2-3,TRBV27,TRBD1,.,CASSVLETGGVRTDTQYF,TGTGCCAGCAGTGTACTAGAAACAGGGGGCGTCAGGACAGATACGCAGTATTTT
TRBJ2-7,TRBV6-1,.,.,CASSEGEF,TGTGCCAGCAGTGAAGGGGAATTC
TRBJ2-1,TRBV5-1,TRBD2,.,CASSPELAGALGNEQFF,TGCGCCAGCAGCCCAGAGCTAGCGGGAGCCCTAGGCAATGAGCAGTTCTTC
TRBJ2-3,TRBV28,TRBD2,.,CASSLEASGTRTDTQYF,TGTGCCAGCAGTTTAGAGGCTAGCGGGACGCGCACAGATACGCAGTATTTT
TRBJ1-1,TRBV6-6,TRBD1,.,CASRYLDREPEAFF,TGTGCCAGCAGGTACCTGGACAGGGAACCTGAAGCTTTCTTT
TRBJ2-7,TRBV7-8,TRBD2,once,CASSFWREAAYEQYF,TGTGCCAGCAGCTTCTGGCGGGAGGCCGCCTACGAGCAGTACTTC
TRBJ1-4,TRBV6-4,.,.,CASSEYPTNEKLFF,TGTGCCAGCAGTGAATATCCAACTAATGAAAAACTGTTTTTT
TRBJ1-2,TRBV5-4,.,.,CASLGALGYTF,TGTGCCAGCCTGGGAGCGCTTGGCTACACCTTC
TRBJ1-1,TRBV19,.,.,CASSLTGNTEAFF,TGTGCCAGTAGTTTGACAGGGAACACTGAAGCTTTCTTT
TRBJ2-1,TRBV7-9,.,.,CASSPGLSARPVYNEQFF,TGTGCCAGCAGCCCGGGACTCTCTGCCCGGCCGGTCTACAATGAGCAGTTCTTC
TRBJ2-7,TRBV6-1,.,.,CASSEGFLGYEQYF,TGTGCCAGCAGTGAGGGGTTTCTAGGGTACGAGCAGTACTTC
TRBJ2-1,TRBV5-6,.,.,CASSLKAGVMYNEQFF,TGTGCCAGCAGCTTGAAGGCAGGGGTAATGTACAATGAGCAGTTCTTC
TRBJ1-5,TRBV5-5,.,.,CASSLYSQIYSNQPQHF,TGTGCCAGCAGCTTGTACAGCCAGATTTATAGCAATCAGCCCCAGCATTTT
TRBJ2-7,TRBV30,TRBD2,.,CAWNSGTSGKYEQYF,TGTGCCTGGAATTCCGGGACTAGCGGGAAATACGAGCAGTACTTC
TRBJ2-4,TRBV27,TRBD2,.,CASGPGLAEAKNIQYF,TGTGCCAGCGGCCCGGGACTAGCGGAAGCCAAAAACATTCAGTACTTC
TRBJ1-5,TRBV10-3,TRBD1,.,CAISESSNRGLNQPQHF,TGTGCCATCAGTGAGTCTAGCAACAGGGGGCTCAATCAGCCCCAGCATTTT
TRBJ1-5,TRBV19,.,.,CASSNFLQSVYSNQPQHF,TGTGCCAGTAGTAATTTTCTACAGTCGGTTTATAGCAATCAGCCCCAGCATTTT
TRBJ2-3,TRBV7-3,.,.,CASSPDTTDTQYF,TGTGCCAGCAGCCCGGACACCACAGATACGCAGTATTTT
TRBJ1-1,TRBV11-2,.,.,CASSSGVEGRNTEAFF,TGTGCCAGCAGCTCCGGGGTCGAGGGCAGGAACACTGAAGCTTTCTTT
TRBJ2-7,TRBV20-1,.,.,CSAKKGEQYF,TGCAGTGCTAAGAAGGGTGAGCAGTACTTC
TRBJ1-5,TRBV15,.,.,CATSKEGGLSWQPQHF,TGTGCCACCAGCAAGGAGGGGGGTCTGAGTTGGCAGCCCCAGCATTTT
TRBJ2-7,TRBV10-3,TRBD2,.,CAITAGSSYEQYF,TGTGCCATCACAGCGGGGAGCTCCTACGAGCAGTACTTC
TRBJ1-2,TRBV28,.,once,CASREQGGYDGYTF,TGTGCCAGCAGGGAACAGGGCGGGTATGACGGCTACACCTTC
TRBJ1-4,TRBV11-2,.,.,CASTKSPTSREKLFF,TGTGCCAGCACCAAATCCCCAACGTCGAGGGAAAAACTGTTTTTT
TRBJ2-1,TRBV9,.,.,CASSDAGTIVRDEQFF,TGTGCCAGCAGCGACGCCGGGACGATCGTACGGGATGAGCAGTTCTTC
TRBJ2-7,TRBV13,.,.,CASSLGHPYEQYF,TGTGCCAGCAGCTTAGGCCACCCCTACGAGCAGTACTTC
TRBJ1-1,TRBV9,.,.,CASSVVDRNTEAFF,TGTGCCAGCAGCGTGGTAGACAGGAACACTGAAGCTTTCTTT
TRBJ2-7,TRBV15,.,.,CATSRVYDEQYF,TGTGCCACCAGCAGAGTATATGACGAGCAGTACTTC
TRBJ2-7,TRBV7-7,TRBD1,once,CASSPRPGQASYEQYF,TGTGCCAGCAGCCCGAGGCCGGGACAGGCATCCTACGAGCAGTACTTC
TRBJ2-1,TRBV28,TRBD2,.,CASSLTRYPLTSGRGNEQFF,TGTGCCAGCAGTTTGACAAGATACCCTCTGACTAGCGGGAGGGGAAACGAGCAGTTCTTC
TRBJ1-2,TRBV29-1,.,.,CSVGGVPAF,TGCAGCGTTGGCGGGGTCCCAGCCTTC
TRBJ2-7,TRBV4-2,.,.,CASSPPAVGGGYEQYF,TGTGCCAGCAGCCCCCCCGCTGTGGGAGGGGGGTACGAGCAGTACTTC
TRBJ2-2,TRBV28,.,.,CASTQGGELFF,TGTGCCAGCACCCAAGGCGGGGAGCTGTTTTTT
TRBJ1-2,TRBV5-1,.,.,CASSLEPQGGVGYGYTF,TGCGCCAGCAGCCTGGAGCCACAGGGAGGTGTCGGCTATGGCTACACCTTC
TRBJ2-2,TRBV5-6,.,.,CASSSGTYTGELFF,TGTGCCAGCAGCTCCGGGACCTACACCGGGGAGCTGTTTTTT
TRBJ1-1,TRBV30,.,few,CAWSVQGSTEAFF,TGTGCCTGGAGTGTGCAGGGTTCAACTGAAGCTTTCTTT
TRBJ2-7,TRBV7-2,TRBD2,.,CASSLVGERGNSYEQYF,TGTGCCAGCAGCTTAGTCGGGGAGCGGGGGAACTCCTACGAGCAGTACTTC
TRBJ2-1,TRBV4-3,.,.,CASSQEERGRHEQFF,TGCGCCAGCAGCCAAGAGGAAAGGGGGAGGCATGAGCAGTTCTTC
TRBJ1-5,TRBV5-1,.,.,CASSSEGQLNQPQHF,TGCGCCAGCAGCTCGGAGGGACAACTTAATCAGCCCCAGCATTTT
TRBJ2-5,TRBV4-1,.,once,CASSQQQGKETQYF,TGCGCCAGCAGCCAGCAACAGGGAAAAGAGACCCAGTACTTC
TRBJ2-2,TRBV28,.,.,CASSTRPTEARTGELFF,TGTGCCAGCAGTACCCGTCCGACAGAGGCACGCACCGGGGAGCTGTTTTTT
TRBJ2-2,TRBV27,.,.,CASSPRVTGELFF,TGTGCCAGCAGTCCCAGAGTAACCGGGGAGCTGTTTTTT
TRBJ2-1,TRBV11-3,.,.,CASSLHRGDNEQFF,TGTGCCAGCAGCTTGCATAGGGGGGACAATGAGCAGTTCTTC
TRBJ2-7,TRBV28,TRBD2,.,CASSLGLAGLYEQYF,TGTGCCAGCAGCCTCGGACTAGCGGGTCTCTACGAGCAGTACTTC
TRBJ2-7,TRBV27,.,.,CASSLSGGGVYEQYF,TGTGCCAGCAGTTTATCTGGAGGCGGGGTCTACGAGCAGTACTTC
TRBJ2-1,TRBV5-8,.,.,CASSLGVGGRNEQFF,TGTGCCAGCAGCTTGGGTGTAGGGGGTAGGAATGAGCAGTTCTTC
TRBJ2-5,TRBV7-9,TRBD1,once,CASSLVRQGQETQYF,TGTGCCAGCAGCTTAGTGAGACAGGGTCAAGAGACCCAGTACTTC
TRBJ1-2,TRBV7-9,TRBD1,few,CASSRDRSPLYGYTF,TGTGCCAGCAGCCGGGACAGGAGCCCCCTCTATGGCTACACCTTC
TRBJ2-7,TRBV5-8,.,.,CASTLTPRYEQYF,TGTGCCAGCACTTTGACCCCCCGCTACGAGCAGTACTTC
TRBJ2-2,TRBV6-4,.,.,CASSDEVTGELFF,TGTGCCAGCAGTGACGAGGTGACCGGGGAGCTGTTTTTT
TRBJ2-1,TRBV19,TRBD1,.,CASSRDRVGHNEQFF,TGTGCCAGTAGTCGTGACAGGGTTGGTCACAATGAGCAGTTCTTC
TRBJ1-3,TRBV2,TRBD1,once,CASSEDRGPGNTIYF,TGTGCCAGCAGTGAAGACAGGGGGCCAGGAAACACCATATATTTT
TRBJ1-1,TRBV10-3,TRBD1,.,CAISDRTGGYTEAFF,TGTGCCATCAGTGACCGGACAGGGGGTTACACTGAAGCTTTCTTT
TRBJ2-4,TRBV5-4,TRBD2,.,CASSFPGGENIQYF,TGTGCCAGCAGCTTTCCGGGAGGGGAAAACATTCAGTACTTC
TRBJ2-1,TRBV6-5,TRBD2,.,CASSPGLAVEFF,TGTGCCAGCAGTCCGGGACTAGCCGTAGAGTTCTTC